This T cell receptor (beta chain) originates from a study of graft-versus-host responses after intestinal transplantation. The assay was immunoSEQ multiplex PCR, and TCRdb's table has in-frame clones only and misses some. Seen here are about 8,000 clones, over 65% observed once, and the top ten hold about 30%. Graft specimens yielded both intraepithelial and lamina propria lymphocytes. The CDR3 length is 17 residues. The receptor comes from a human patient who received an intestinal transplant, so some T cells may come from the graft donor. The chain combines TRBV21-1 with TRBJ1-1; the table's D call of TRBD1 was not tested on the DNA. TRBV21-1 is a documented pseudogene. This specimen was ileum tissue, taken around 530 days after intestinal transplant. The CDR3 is CASSKVVPRTRGAEAFF. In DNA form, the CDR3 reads TGTGCCAGCAGCAAAGTCGTTCCGAGGACCAGGGGCGCTGAAGCTTTCTTT.